This TCR beta chain was identified in a study of Graves' ophthalmopathy and Graves' hyperthyroidism. RNA transcripts were the template, and TCR beta CDR3 regions were amplified from them. An initial RT-PCR round employing HTBI primers preceded a second-round multiplex PCR. MiXCR, run by TCRdb on the multiplex PCR reads, gives a single entry per CDR3 protein. The sample lists roughly 380,000 distinct CDR3 sequences; over 15% were seen once. This CDR3 contains 13 residues. Germline V gene lookup returns CDR1 MGHRA and CDR2 YSYEKL. V dropped 4 bases and J dropped 6 bases, with 12 bases sitting between them. This clonotype was counted at least ten times.

Sequencing was carried out using peripheral blood. This receptor was identified in a woman younger than 35 with stable Graves' hyperthyroidism. The chain uses TRBV4-1 and TRBJ1-2, with D perhaps TRBD1 (5 bases). CDR3 DNA sequence: TGCGCCAGCAGCCTTCTACCAGGGAATGGCTACACCTTC. Encoded protein: CASSLLPGNGYTF.